This paragraph reports one TCR beta chain. Its antigen is unknown. Per the germline V gene, CDR1 is KGHDR and CDR2 is SFDVKD. This CDR3 region has 16 residues. V was cut by 4 bases and J by 1 base, with 13 bases left in between. The data were taken from a study of human T cells and chemical hapten exposure. General study results and limits: Once DPC sensitization occurred, TCRs above 1 in 1000 frequency showed no change. Patch test score rose with PT1 expanded TCR count, significant at thresholds 8, 16 and 32, not 4.

TCRdb called the RACE reads again in MiXCR, with one record for every CDR3 protein. The sample lists more than 150,000 distinct CDR3 sequences; roughly 30% were seen once. Specified time point: pre-sensitization, week 0. Noted treatment: therapeutic diphenylcyclopropenone sensitization with weekly scalp DPC. The source of this sequence is a woman in her twenties or thirties with alopecia areata. Some clones in this sample may be carry-over from other donors' samples. This chain connects TRBV24-1 to TRBJ2-1; TRBD2 is a possible D gene (7 bases). The sample here was whole blood, taken in connection with sensitization to the hapten diphenylcyclopropenone (DPC). CDR3 sequence reads: CATSDWSGTSYNEQFF. The CDR3 DNA reads TGTGCCACCAGTGACTGGAGCGGGACATCCTACAATGAGCAGTTCTTC.